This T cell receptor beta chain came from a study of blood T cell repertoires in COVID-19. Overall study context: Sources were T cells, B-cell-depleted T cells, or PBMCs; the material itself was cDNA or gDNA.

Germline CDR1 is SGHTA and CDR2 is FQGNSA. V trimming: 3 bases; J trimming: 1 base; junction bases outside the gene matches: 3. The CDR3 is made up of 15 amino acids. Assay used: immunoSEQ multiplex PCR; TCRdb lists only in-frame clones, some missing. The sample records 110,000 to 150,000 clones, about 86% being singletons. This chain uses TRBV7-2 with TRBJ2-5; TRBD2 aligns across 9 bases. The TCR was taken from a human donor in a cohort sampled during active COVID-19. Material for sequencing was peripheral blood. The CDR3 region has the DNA TGTGCCAGCAGCTTGTCTAGCGGGGCCCAAGAGACCCAGTACTTC. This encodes CASSLSSGAQETQYF.